The rows below give T cell receptor beta chains drawn from one sample of a study of blood T cell repertoires in COVID-19. Some clones are missing from TCRdb's copy, which holds only in-frame ones; the method was immunoSEQ multiplex PCR. The data contain fewer than 250,000 clones, roughly four fifths of them seen just once; the ten biggest clones take up 3% to 4%. Sequenced: PBMCs or T cells enriched from blood (not recorded which). Receptors originate from a woman between 40 and 55 years old who had been exposed to COVID-19. CDR3s include the opening cysteine and the closing phenylalanine or tryptophan. A D gene is named only where the DNA matches it firmly. Rows may omit the clone size; those that give it use once, few, many or a size class.

abundance,j_gene,d_gene,v_gene,CDR3aa,CDR3nt
.,TRBJ1-5,.,TRBV28,CASSLGGGGTQHF,TGTGCCAGCAGTTTGGGGGGTGGCGGGACCCAGCATTTT
.,TRBJ2-5,TRBD2,TRBV3-1/TRBV3-2,CASSQGLSGGLGETQYF,TGTGCCAGCAGCCAAGGCCTTAGCGGGGGGCTAGGTGAGACCCAGTACTTC
.,TRBJ2-2,.,TRBV6-1,CATTRVDTGELFF,TGTGCCACCACGAGGGTGGACACCGGGGAGCTGTTTTTT
.,TRBJ2-7,.,TRBV27,CASSPILGQGYEQYF,TGTGCCAGCAGTCCTATCCTCGGGCAGGGCTACGAGCAGTACTTC
.,TRBJ1-3,TRBD1,TRBV27,CASSFRGLSGNTIYF,TGTGCCAGCAGTTTCAGGGGGCTCTCTGGAAACACCATATATTTT
few,TRBJ1-5,.,TRBV2,CASSEGSGNQPQHF,TGTGCCAGCAGTGAAGGGTCGGGCAATCAGCCCCAGCATTTT
.,TRBJ1-2,.,TRBV30,CAWSVRENYGYTF,TGTGCCTGGAGTGTGAGGGAGAACTATGGCTACACCTTC
.,TRBJ2-2,.,TRBV18,CASSPEARGGELFF,TGTGCCAGCTCACCGGAAGCCAGGGGCGGGGAGCTGTTTTTT
.,TRBJ1-4,.,TRBV3-1/TRBV3-2,CASSQDLQGTNEKLFF,TGTGCCAGCAGCCAAGATTTACAGGGAACTAATGAAAAACTGTTTTTT
.,TRBJ2-7,.,TRBV3-1/TRBV3-2,CASSLLDRMYEQYF,TGTGCCAGCAGCCTTTTGGACAGAATGTACGAGCAGTACTTC
once,TRBJ2-3,TRBD2,TRBV19,CASSPIGLAGPSDTQYF,TGTGCCAGTAGTCCCATTGGGCTAGCGGGGCCCTCGGATACGCAGTATTTT
.,TRBJ1-5,.,TRBV5-8,CASSLVPGGGNQPQHF,TGTGCCAGCAGCTTGGTGCCCGGGGGTGGCAATCAGCCCCAGCATTTT
.,TRBJ2-1,TRBD1,TRBV18,CASSPQGQGASEQFF,TGTGCCAGCTCACCACAGGGACAGGGGGCGAGTGAGCAGTTCTTC
.,TRBJ1-5,TRBD1,TRBV27,CASWTGAGVDPNQPQHF,TGTGCCAGTTGGACAGGGGCCGGGGTAGACCCTAATCAGCCCCAGCATTTT
.,TRBJ1-2,.,TRBV21-1,CASSAGTGNYGYTF,TGTGCCAGCAGCGCCGGGACAGGGAACTATGGCTACACCTTC
.,TRBJ2-7,TRBD2,TRBV5-6,CASSPRSGGRSYEQYF,TGTGCCAGCAGCCCCCGAAGCGGGGGGCGCTCCTACGAGCAGTACTTC